This TCR beta chain was sequenced in a study of long-term antiretroviral therapy in people with HIV. General observations from the study: On ART adherence, viral resistance or therapy changes, no data were available.

With survey level as its setting, the immunoSEQ assay was v3.0. Researchers set sequencing to target roughly 40,000-50,000 T-cell genomes per sample. The method was immunoSEQ multiplex PCR; TCRdb's version includes in-frame clones alone and lacks a portion of them. The data contain over 15,000 clones, about nine tenths of them singletons. CDR1 is ENHRY and CDR2 is SYGVKD in the germline V gene. CDR3 length equals 14 residues. Trimming cost V 7 bases and J 5 bases; bases outside gene matches: 4. Comments on this clone: Its antigen is still unknown.

The clonotype comes from a middle-aged man with HIV. The rearrangement joins TRBV10-3 to TRBJ2-1, with 11 bases identical to TRBD1. The sample here was unsorted PBMCs, taken 3 years after starting antiretroviral therapy. This chain's CDR3 is CAINRDRGDNEQFF. The DNA of the CDR3 is TGTGCCATCAATAGGGACAGGGGGGACAATGAGCAGTTCTTC.